A single sample gave rise to the 24 T cell receptor beta chains below, sequenced in a study of shared clonotypes between healthy human individuals. Profiled with immunoSEQ multiplex PCR; TCRdb holds only in-frame clones, not every one. The sample lists 230,000 or so clones; under 80% were seen once. Sequenced input: memory CD4+ T cells sorted from blood. The subset: CD45RA-negative fraction. These receptors were collected from a man aged 25-45 years in good health.

This clone was detected only once. The genes are TRBV7-9 and TRBJ1-1; TRBD1 agrees at 8 bases. Unmatched junction bases numbered 8, after V lost 4 bases and J lost 4 bases. The CDR3 extends over 15 amino acids. The germline gives CDR1 SEHNR, CDR2 FQNEAQ (reference sequence). The CDR3, as DNA: TGTGCCAGCAGCTATAGCGGACAGGGTGTCACTGAAGCTTTCTTT. Protein product: CASSYSGQGVTEAFF.

The J gene is TRBJ1-1, the V gene TRBV4-1; tentatively, D is TRBD1 (5 bases). Trimming took 0 bases from V and 4 from J, leaving 9 bases between them. Germline CDR1 is MGHRA and CDR2 is YSYEKL. The CDR3 has 14 amino acids. The CDR3 DNA follows: TGCGCCAGCAGCCAAGATACGGGGCGCACTGAAGCTTTCTTT. Translating it yields CASSQDTGRTEAFF.

This clone was detected a few times. The rearrangement links TRBV18 to TRBJ1-4; 7 bases are shared with TRBD1. Per the germline V gene, CDR1 is KGHSH and CDR2 is LQKENI. After removal of 2 bases from V and 7 bases from J, the junction contained 7 bases not matched to a gene. This CDR3 comprises 15 residues. For the CDR3, the DNA is TGTGCCAGCTCACCAAATCGACAGGGAGTTGAAAAACTGTTTTTT. As protein: CASSPNRQGVEKLFF.

The table lists this clone with a few counts. The chain couples TRBV18 to TRBJ2-1, with TRBD2 matching over 8 bases. The CDR3 has 15 residues. V gave up 3 bases and J gave up 3 bases; unmatched junction bases: 4. Germline lookup yields CDR1 KGHSH and CDR2 LQKENI. CDR3 residues: CASSPFSGDYNEQFF. CDR3 in DNA: TGTGCCAGCTCACCCTTTAGCGGGGACTACAATGAGCAGTTCTTC.

This clone appeared once. This sequence joins TRBV5-1 and TRBJ2-3; perhaps TRBD1 as D (6 bases). Trimming shortened V by 5 bases and J by 3 bases, and 16 bases separated the two germline ends. Germline CDR1 SGHRS, CDR2 YFSETQ. CDR3 length: 15 residues. CDR3 DNA: TGCGCCAGCAGGTCAGGGGCTGGAATGACAGATACGCAGTATTTT. The encoded protein is CASRSGAGMTDTQYF.

V gene TRBV4-3 combines with J gene TRBJ1-2, with 9 bases matching TRBD1. The ends lost 3 bases at V and 1 base at J; junction bases unmatched: 12. There are 18 residues in the CDR3. Germline V CDR1 and CDR2: LGHNA, YSLEER. DNA of the CDR3: TGCGCCAGCAGCCAGGATCTTACAGGGGGCTGGCGTAACTATGGCTACACCTTC. This encodes CASSQDLTGGWRNYGYTF.

The rearrangement uses TRBV9 and TRBJ2-7; D may be TRBD1 or TRBD2 (6 bases each). Germline V CDR1 and CDR2: SGDLS, YYNGEE. CDR3 size: 14 residues. V was cut by 4 bases and J by 4 bases, with 15 bases left in between. CDR3 protein: CASSPRGLRYEQYF. CDR3 sequence (DNA): TGTGCCAGCAGCCCCCGGGGGCTCCGTTACGAGCAGTACTTC.

This clone was recorded at least ten times. This chain links TRBV7-9 with TRBJ1-2; TRBD1 matches at 8 bases. The CDR3 runs to 15 residues. Germline CDR1 SEHNR, CDR2 FQNEAQ (reference sequence). The ends lost 11 bases at V and 1 base at J; junction bases unmatched: 12. The CDR3 region has the DNA TGTGCCTTGCCGACAGGGGCTGAATTTAACTATGGCTACACCTTC. Translated, it gives CALPTGAEFNYGYTF.

V and J are TRBV30 and TRBJ2-7; D perhaps matches TRBD2 (6 bases). The CDR3 totals 14 residues. The germline V gene has CDR1 GTSNPN and CDR2 SVGIG (reference sequence). V was pared by 4 bases and J by 7 bases, with 20 bases between. The CDR3: CAWTPLGTGGEQYF. The DNA for the CDR3 is TGTGCCTGGACCCCCCTTGGGACCGGGGGTGAGCAGTACTTC.

This chain connects TRBV11-2 to TRBJ2-1; TRBD1 is a possible D gene (5 bases). Trimming pared 1 base from V and 8 bases from J, leaving 9 bases between. CDR3 length: 13 residues. Germline values: CDR1 SGHAT, CDR2 FQNNGV. CDR3 in amino acids: CASSLGQSHEQFF. In DNA, the CDR3 is TGTGCCAGCAGCTTAGGACAGTCCCATGAGCAGTTCTTC.

The chain employs TRBV2 and TRBJ2-7; D is perhaps TRBD1 (6 bases). V was trimmed by 7 bases and J by 1 base, leaving 14 bases between them. Germline V gene sequence: CDR1 SNHLY, CDR2 FYNNEI. The CDR3 has 14 residues. The CDR3 nucleotides read TGTGCCAGCAAGGTACAGGGCCCTTCCTACGAGCAGTACTTC. It translates to CASKVQGPSYEQYF.

V gene TRBV6-1 combines with J gene TRBJ1-3, with TRBD1 identical over 7 bases. Looked up from germline, CDR1 is MNHNS and CDR2 is SASEGT. After removal of 3 bases from V and 4 bases from J, the junction contained 3 bases not matched to a gene. The CDR3 consists of 14 residues. The CDR3 is CASSEDRLGNTIYF. CDR3 coding DNA: TGTGCCAGCAGTGAGGACAGGTTGGGAAACACCATATATTTT.

This clone was detected many times. This rearrangement joins TRBV19 to TRBJ2-7; D gene unclear. The V end lost 8 bases, the J end lost 3 bases, and 17 bases lay between the germline ends. The length of the CDR3 is 14 residues. The V gene's germline CDR1 is LNHDA and CDR2 SQIVND (reference sequence). CDR3 nucleotide sequence: TGTGCCAGTTCTGCTGTTGGCGGTGGCTACGAGCAGTACTTC. It translates to CASSAVGGGYEQYF.

V is TRBV2 and J is TRBJ2-3; D is perhaps TRBD1 (6 bases). Deletions cut 6 bases from V and 1 base from J, with 17 bases between. The CDR3 is 16 amino acids. Germline V CDR1 and CDR2: SNHLY, FYNNEI. The CDR3 protein is CASRPDRSFGTDTQYF. The CDR3 nucleotides read TGTGCCAGCAGGCCCGACAGGAGCTTCGGCACAGATACGCAGTATTTT.

The chain recombines TRBV28 with TRBJ1-4; D unresolved. CDR1 and CDR2 from the germline V gene are MDHEN and SYDVKM. Between the trimmed V and J ends, which lost 2 bases and 2 bases, there was a span of 24 bases. The CDR3 spans 20 residues. This CDR3 reads CASSLGRLFGLSETNEKLFF. The CDR3, as DNA: TGTGCCAGCAGTTTAGGACGTCTGTTCGGGCTCTCAGAGACTAATGAAAAACTGTTTTTT.

The rearrangement links TRBV19 to TRBJ2-3; weak D call: TRBD2 (6 bases). The CDR3 extends over 13 amino acids. In germline, CDR1 is LNHDA, CDR2 SQIVND (reference sequence). V was clipped by 1 base and J by 6 bases, with 8 bases between them. CDR3 sequence (DNA): TGTGCCAGTAGTATAGGGAGGGGCGATACGCAGTATTTT. Its protein product is CASSIGRGDTQYF.

Of note for this clone: The sample carries other DNA sequences with the same CDR3. The chain combines TRBV2 with TRBJ2-5; D remains ambiguous. This CDR3 comprises 12 residues. The V end lost 7 bases, the J end lost 0 bases, and 6 bases lay between the germline ends. Germline V CDR1 and CDR2: SNHLY, FYNNEI. The CDR3: CASTTYQETQYF. The CDR3 bases are TGTGCCAGCACCACCTACCAAGAGACCCAGTACTTC.

The chain has TRBV5-5 and TRBJ2-5; 10 nucleotides align to TRBD1. Germline CDR1 is SGHKS and CDR2 is YYEKEE (reference sequence). The CDR3 is 13 amino acids. Trimming removed 3 bases from V and 14 bases from J; junction bases left unmatched: 10. The CDR3 DNA reads as TGTGCCAGCAGCTCGGGACAGGGGAGGTTAAGATACTTC. Translation: CASSSGQGRLRYF.

This clone occurred many times. The CDR3 DNA reads as TGTGCCAGCAGCCTAACCGGGGGACCTGGGGCCAACGTCCTGACTTTC. Its translation: CASSLTGGPGANVLTF. The V gene is TRBV7-6, the J gene TRBJ2-6, with D possibly being TRBD2 (6 bases). V gave up 5 bases and J gave up 2 bases, with 13 bases separating them. Germline assignment: CDR1 SGHVS and CDR2 FNYEAQ. The CDR3 is 16 amino acids. The complete variable domain, with remaining parts taken from reference TRBV7-6 and TRBJ2-6, reads GAGVSQSPRYKVTKRGQDVALRCDPISGHVSLYWYRQALGQGPEFLTYFNYEAQQDKSGLPNDRFSAERPEGSISTLTIQRTEQRDSAMYRCASSLTGGPGANVLTFGAGSRLTVL.

The chain uses TRBV6-5 and TRBJ1-2, with D perhaps TRBD1 (6 bases). CDR3 length: 11 amino acids. The V and J ends lost 6 bases and 7 bases respectively, with 9 bases between them. Germline V gene sequence: CDR1 MNHEY, CDR2 SVGAGI. The CDR3 bases are TGTGCCAGCAGACAGGGTTTTGGCTACACCTTC. It yields the protein CASRQGFGYTF.

This clone was seen many times. V gene TRBV21-1 combines with J gene TRBJ1-5; no DNA check was done on the table's D call, TRBD1. TRBV21-1 is a recognized pseudogene. The CDR3 totals 17 residues. The CDR3 here is CASSKPKDRGGNQPQHF. CDR3 bases: TGTGCCAGCAGCAAACCCAAGGACAGGGGTGGGAATCAGCCCCAGCATTTT.

The chain recombines TRBV9 with TRBJ2-5, with D perhaps TRBD2 (5 bases). This CDR3 region has 14 residues. Deletions cut 4 bases from V and 1 base from J, with 11 bases between. The V gene's germline CDR1 is SGDLS and CDR2 YYNGEE. This CDR3 reads CASSFRGAQETQYF. The DNA of the CDR3 is TGTGCCAGCAGCTTCCGGGGTGCCCAAGAGACCCAGTACTTC.

V and J are TRBV7-2 and TRBJ2-7; no firm D call. Germline assignment: CDR1 SGHTA and CDR2 FQGNSA. Trimming took 2 bases from V and 1 from J, leaving 6 bases between them. CDR3 length equals 13 residues. In nucleotides, the CDR3 is TGTGCCAGCAGCTTAAGGGCGTCCTACGAGCAGTACTTC. It translates to CASSLRASYEQYF.

Worth noting for this clone: Being one base from a much bigger clone, this may be a read error. The chain is built from TRBV5-1 and TRBJ2-3; no reliable D call. The CDR3 totals 11 residues. Trimming removed 3 bases from V and 2 bases from J, with 1 base in between. Germline values: CDR1 SGHRS, CDR2 YFSETQ. The CDR3 reads CASSYTDTQYF. The CDR3 DNA sequence: TGCGCCAGCAGCTACACAGATACGCAGTATTTT.